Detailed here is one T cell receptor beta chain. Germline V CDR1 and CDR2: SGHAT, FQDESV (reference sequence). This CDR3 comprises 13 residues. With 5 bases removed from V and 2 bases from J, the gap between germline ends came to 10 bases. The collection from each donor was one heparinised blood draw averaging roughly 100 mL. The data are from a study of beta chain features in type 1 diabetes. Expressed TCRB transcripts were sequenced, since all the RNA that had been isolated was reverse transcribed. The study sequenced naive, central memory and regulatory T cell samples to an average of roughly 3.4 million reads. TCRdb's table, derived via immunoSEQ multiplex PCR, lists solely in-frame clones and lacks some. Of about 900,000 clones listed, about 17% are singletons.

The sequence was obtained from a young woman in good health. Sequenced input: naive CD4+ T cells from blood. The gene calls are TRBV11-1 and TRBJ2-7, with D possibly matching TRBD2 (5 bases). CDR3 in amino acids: CASSQGSAYEQYF. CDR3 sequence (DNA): TGTGCCAGCAGCCAAGGGAGCGCCTACGAGCAGTACTTC. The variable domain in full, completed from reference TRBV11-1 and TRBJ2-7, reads EAEVAQSPRYKITEKSQAVAFWCDPISGHATLYWYRQILGQGPELLVQFQDESVVDDSQLPKDRFSAERLKGVDSTLKIQPAELGDSAMYLCASSQGSAYEQYFGPGTRLTVT.